The entry below describes one T cell receptor (beta chain). Its antigen is not yet known. No base qualities exist here, and no much larger clone lies one base off it. Participants in the prospective study were enrolled through a virtual design, were aged roughly 18 to 100 years, and lived in approximately 25 United States geographic areas. Cohort assignment in the prospective study relied on participant-reported clinical history from a screening survey and a study questionnaire. Exposed participants had been in contact with someone with a PCR-confirmed or clinician-diagnosed COVID-19 case within 2 weeks of study entry. Mobile phlebotomists in the prospective study collected whole blood, serum and a nasopharyngeal or oropharyngeal swab from every participant. Prospective study participants could optionally give additional blood draws and questionnaires over an approximately two-month period. Before DNA extraction, prospective study blood samples were shipped either frozen or at room temperature.

TCRbeta CDR3 regions were amplified from genomic DNA using the immunoSEQ Assay, a bias-controlled multiplex PCR. On the study's bioinformatics: Within the assay, amplification of reference gene primers was used to estimate how many nucleated cells each sample contained. To quantify the absolute abundance of each unique TCRbeta CDR3 rearrangement, sequence reads were collapsed and filtered. For each sample, productive Simpson clonality was calculated as the square root of Simpson's diversity index over productive rearrangements. The table was pulled from immuneACCESS by TCRdb, which kept in-frame rearrangements only. Such tables lose some clones; where checked, under half of the loss comes from unresolved V genes, and the rest has no known cause. Clonal size and the V and J genes are those of that table, whereas D and trimming came from the DNA. The sample data list 270,000 or so clones, and 85% to 95% of these were observed just once. The top ten clones comprise about 3% of the sample.

These data come from a study of blood T cell repertoires in COVID-19 (TCRdb year 2020). Study-level background: Samples from collaborators originated in the United States, Italy and Spain and spanned both the acute and convalescent phases of COVID-19. The prospective study material was composed of cDNA or gDNA derived from T cells, B-cell-depleted T cells, or PBMCs. Deeply sampled blood TCRbeta repertoires from subjects exposed to, actively infected with, or recovered from COVID-19 were included in the dataset. The repertoires were released in a freely available public database meant as a resource for research on the immune response to SARS-CoV-2. The samples were drawn from two sources: the first 160 participants of the ongoing ImmuneRACE study, and 1,254 subjects contributed by 6 global collaborators. The sample metadata nearly always contained a de-identified subject ID, COVID-19 status, age in years and sex. HLA class I and class II types, where available, came from metadata supplied by the sample provider rather than from assay-based typing. Study-wide findings and limitations: Clinical and demographic metadata were provided uncurated, with the amount varying by source and participant.

Sequences were obtained from PBMCs or T cells enriched from blood (not recorded which). This TCR came from a man aged 35-49 years who had been exposed to COVID-19.

The DNA is TGTGCCAGCAACCCCAGGGGCGAGGGGGTAGATACGCAGTATTTT. It encodes CASNPRGEGVDTQYF. The receptor chain draws on TRBV6-2 or TRBV6-3 and TRBJ2-3; tentative D gene TRBD1, with 6 bases matching. Trimming takes 7 bases from V and 5 bases from J, and the germline ends sit 19 bases apart. The germline V gene yields MNHEY for CDR1 and SVGEGT for CDR2. From its cysteine to its phenylalanine, the CDR3 spans 15 amino acids. Solely the CDR3 DNA is kept, with 45 bases framed from the first base.